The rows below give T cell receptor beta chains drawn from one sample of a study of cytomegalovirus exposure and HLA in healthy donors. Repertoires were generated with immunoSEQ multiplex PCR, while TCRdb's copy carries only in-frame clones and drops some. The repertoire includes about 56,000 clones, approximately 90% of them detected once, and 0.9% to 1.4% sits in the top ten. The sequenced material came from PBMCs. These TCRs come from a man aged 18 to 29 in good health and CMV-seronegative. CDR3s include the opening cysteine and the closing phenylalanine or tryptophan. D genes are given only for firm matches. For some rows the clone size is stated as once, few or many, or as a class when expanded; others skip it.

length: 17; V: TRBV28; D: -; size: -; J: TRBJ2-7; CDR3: CASSPRLGGYPPYEQYF; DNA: TGTGCCAGCAGCCCTAGACTAGGTGGATATCCCCCCTACGAGCAGTACTTC
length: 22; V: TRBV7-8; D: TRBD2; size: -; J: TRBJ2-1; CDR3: CASSLGLRVQGPREGRDNEQFF; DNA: TGTGCCAGCAGCTTAGGCCTCAGGGTCCAAGGGCCGCGGGAGGGCCGAGACAATGAGCAGTTCTTC
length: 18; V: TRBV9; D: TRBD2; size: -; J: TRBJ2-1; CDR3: CASSVGGTSGSHYNEQFF; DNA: TGTGCCAGCAGCGTAGGAGGGACTAGCGGGAGCCACTACAATGAGCAGTTCTTC
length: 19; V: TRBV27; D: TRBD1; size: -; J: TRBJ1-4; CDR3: CASSLRVVTGLSTNEKLFF; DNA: TGTGCCAGCAGTTTGCGAGTCGTGACAGGGCTATCTACTAATGAAAAACTGTTTTTT
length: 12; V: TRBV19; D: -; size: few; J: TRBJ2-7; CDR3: CASGRGSYEQYF; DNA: TGTGCCAGCGGGAGAGGTTCCTACGAGCAGTACTTC
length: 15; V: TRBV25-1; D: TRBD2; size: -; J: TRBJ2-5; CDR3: CASSEFGSGGETQYF; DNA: TGTGCCAGCAGTGAATTTGGGTCGGGGGGGGAGACCCAGTACTTC
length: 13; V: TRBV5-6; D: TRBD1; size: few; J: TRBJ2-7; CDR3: CASFRDRVHEQYF; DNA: TGTGCCAGCTTCCGGGACAGGGTCCACGAGCAGTACTTC
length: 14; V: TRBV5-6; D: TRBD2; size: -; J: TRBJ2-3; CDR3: CASSLLAGGDTQYF; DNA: TGTGCCAGCAGCTTGCTAGCGGGAGGGGATACGCAGTATTTT
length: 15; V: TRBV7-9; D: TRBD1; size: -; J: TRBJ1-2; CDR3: CASSLGGQGQYGYTF; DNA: TGTGCCAGCAGCTTGGGGGGACAGGGGCAATATGGCTACACCTTC
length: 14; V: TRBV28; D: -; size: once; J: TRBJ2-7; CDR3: CASSPDSLGLEQYF; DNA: TGTGCCAGCAGCCCGGACAGCCTTGGCCTCGAGCAGTACTTC
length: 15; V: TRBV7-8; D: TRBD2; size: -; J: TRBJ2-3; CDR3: CASSLHGTSGDTQYF; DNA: TGTGCCAGCAGCTTGCACGGGACTAGCGGGGATACGCAGTATTTT
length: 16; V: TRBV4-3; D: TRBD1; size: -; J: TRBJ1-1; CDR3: CASSQTGQGFLPEAFF; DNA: TGCGCCAGCAGCCAAACCGGACAGGGATTTTTGCCTGAAGCTTTCTTT
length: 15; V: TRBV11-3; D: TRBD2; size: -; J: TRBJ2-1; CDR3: CASSLGTSGSDEQFF; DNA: TGTGCCAGCAGCCTCGGGACTAGCGGGAGTGATGAGCAGTTCTTC
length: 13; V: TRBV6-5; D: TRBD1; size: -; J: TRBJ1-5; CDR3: CASSPDRVQPQHF; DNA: TGTGCCAGCAGCCCGGACAGGGTTCAGCCCCAGCATTTT
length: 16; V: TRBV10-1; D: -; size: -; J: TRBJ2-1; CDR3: CASSESITSSYNEQFF; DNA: TGCGCCAGCAGTGAGTCCATAACGAGCTCCTACAATGAGCAGTTCTTC
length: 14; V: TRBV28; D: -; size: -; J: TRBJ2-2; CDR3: CASSKTIQGRELFF; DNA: TGTGCCAGCAGTAAGACAATCCAGGGGCGGGAGCTGTTTTTT
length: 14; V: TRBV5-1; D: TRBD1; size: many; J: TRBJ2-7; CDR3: CASSIGQGAYEQYF; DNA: TGCGCCAGCAGCATCGGACAGGGGGCTTACGAGCAGTACTTC
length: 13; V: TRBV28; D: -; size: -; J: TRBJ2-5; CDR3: CASRLQGLETQYF; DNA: TGTGCCAGCAGACTCCAGGGGCTAGAGACCCAGTACTTC
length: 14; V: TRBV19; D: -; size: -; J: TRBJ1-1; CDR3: CASSIDRVPTEAFF; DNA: TGTGCCAGTAGTATAGACAGGGTGCCCACTGAAGCTTTCTTT
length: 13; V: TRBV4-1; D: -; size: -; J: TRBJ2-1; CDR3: CASAEQGNNGQFF; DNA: TGCGCCAGCGCCGAGCAGGGTAACAATGGGCAGTTCTTC
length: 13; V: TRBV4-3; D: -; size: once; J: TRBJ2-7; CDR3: CASSQGFGGEQYF; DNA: TGCGCCAGCAGCCAAGGATTCGGCGGCGAGCAGTACTTC
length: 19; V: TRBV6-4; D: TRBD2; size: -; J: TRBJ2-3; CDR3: CASSDSEVASGRALNTQYF; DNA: TGTGCCAGCAGTGATTCTGAGGTTGCTAGCGGGAGGGCCCTAAATACGCAGTATTTT
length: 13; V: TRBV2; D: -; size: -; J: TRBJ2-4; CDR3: CASVRGWGDIQYF; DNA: TGTGCCAGCGTCAGGGGATGGGGAGACATTCAGTACTTC
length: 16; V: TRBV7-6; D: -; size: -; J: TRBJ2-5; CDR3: CASSSQVTSGLETQYF; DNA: TGTGCCAGCAGCTCGCAAGTAACCTCAGGTTTGGAGACCCAGTACTTC
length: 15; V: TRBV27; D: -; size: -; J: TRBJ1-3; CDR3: CASSPGTQAGNTIYF; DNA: TGTGCCAGCAGTCCCGGGACACAAGCTGGAAACACCATATATTTT
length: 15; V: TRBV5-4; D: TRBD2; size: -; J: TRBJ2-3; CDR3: CASSLTSGEADTQYF; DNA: TGTGCCAGCAGCTTGACTAGCGGGGAGGCAGATACGCAGTATTTT
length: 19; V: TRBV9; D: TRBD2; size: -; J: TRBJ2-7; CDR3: CASSVEEGSGSLGSYEQYF; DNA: TGTGCCAGCAGCGTAGAAGAGGGTAGCGGGAGCCTTGGATCCTACGAGCAGTACTTC
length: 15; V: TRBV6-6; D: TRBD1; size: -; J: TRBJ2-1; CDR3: CASGRDRGNYNEQFF; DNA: TGTGCCAGCGGACGGGACAGGGGCAACTACAATGAGCAGTTCTTC
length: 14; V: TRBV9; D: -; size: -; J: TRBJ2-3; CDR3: CASSVGTNTDTQYF; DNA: TGTGCCAGCAGCGTCGGGACAAACACAGATACGCAGTATTTT
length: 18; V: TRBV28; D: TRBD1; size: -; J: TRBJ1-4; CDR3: CASSSVVDRGNKRHKLFF; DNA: TGTGCCAGCAGTTCGGTTGTTGACAGGGGAAATAAGCGGCATAAACTGTTTTTT
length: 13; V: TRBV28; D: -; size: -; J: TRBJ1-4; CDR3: CASSLGVGGTVNF; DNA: TGTGCCAGCAGTTTAGGTGTGGGAGGGACCGTCAATTTT
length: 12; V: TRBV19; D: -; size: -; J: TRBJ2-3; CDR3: CASSVGEDTQYF; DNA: TGTGCCAGTAGTGTCGGGGAAGATACGCAGTATTTT
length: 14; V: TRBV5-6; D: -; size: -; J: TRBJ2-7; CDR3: CASSLGDGFYEQYF; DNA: TGTGCCAGCAGCTTGGGCGACGGGTTCTACGAGCAGTACTTC
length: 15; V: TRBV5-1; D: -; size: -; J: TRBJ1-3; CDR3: CASSLDRPSGNTIYF; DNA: TGCGCCAGCAGCTTGGACAGGCCCTCTGGAAACACCATATATTTT
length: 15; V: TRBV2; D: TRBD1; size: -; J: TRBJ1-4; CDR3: CASTGQGTTNEKLFF; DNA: TGTGCCAGCACCGGACAGGGAACAACTAATGAAAAACTGTTTTTT
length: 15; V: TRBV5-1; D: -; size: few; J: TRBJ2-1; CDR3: CASSLARGLYNEQFF; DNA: TGCGCCAGCAGCTTGGCGCGAGGGTTATACAATGAGCAGTTCTTC
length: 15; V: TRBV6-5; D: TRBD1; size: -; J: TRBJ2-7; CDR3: CASSRPGQGGYEQYF; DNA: TGTGCCAGCAGCCGTCCGGGACAGGGGGGTTACGAGCAGTACTTC
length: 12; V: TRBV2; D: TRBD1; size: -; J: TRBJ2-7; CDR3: CASGQGIYEQYF; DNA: TGTGCCAGCGGACAGGGGATCTACGAGCAGTACTTC
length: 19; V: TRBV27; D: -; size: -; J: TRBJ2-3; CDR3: CASTWLSGNLGGGTDTQYF; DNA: TGTGCCAGTACATGGTTGAGCGGGAACCTAGGGGGTGGCACAGATACGCAGTATTTT
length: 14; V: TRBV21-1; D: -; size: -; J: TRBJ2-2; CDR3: CASSPRGPWGELFF; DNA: TGTGCCAGCAGCCCTAGGGGGCCCTGGGGGGAGCTGTTTTTT
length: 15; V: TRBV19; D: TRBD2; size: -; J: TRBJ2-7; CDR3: CASSMGGRMPYEQYF; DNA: TGTGCCAGTAGCATGGGGGGGAGGATGCCCTACGAGCAGTACTTC
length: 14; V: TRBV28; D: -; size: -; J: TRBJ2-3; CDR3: CASRDGGNPDTQYF; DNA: TGTGCCAGCAGGGATGGCGGGAACCCAGATACGCAGTATTTT
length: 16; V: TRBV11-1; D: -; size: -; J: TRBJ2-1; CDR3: CASSLARHSSYNEQFF; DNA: TGTGCCAGCAGCTTAGCGCGACATAGCTCCTACAATGAGCAGTTCTTC
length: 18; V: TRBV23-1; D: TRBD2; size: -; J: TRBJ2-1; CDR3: CASSHPRQASGRTDEQFF; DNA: TGCGCCAGCAGTCACCCCCGCCAGGCTAGCGGGAGGACCGATGAGCAGTTCTTC
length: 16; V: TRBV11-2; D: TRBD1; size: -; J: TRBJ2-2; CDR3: CASSLGFGQGAGELFF; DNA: TGTGCCAGCAGCTTAGGGTTCGGACAGGGAGCCGGGGAGCTGTTTTTT
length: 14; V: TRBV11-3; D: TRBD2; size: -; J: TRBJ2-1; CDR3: CASSLEGRGGEQFF; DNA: TGTGCCAGCAGCTTAGAGGGTCGCGGGGGAGAGCAGTTCTTC
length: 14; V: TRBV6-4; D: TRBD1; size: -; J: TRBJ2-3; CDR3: CASGTGSATDTQYF; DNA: TGTGCCAGCGGGACAGGGAGTGCGACAGATACGCAGTATTTT
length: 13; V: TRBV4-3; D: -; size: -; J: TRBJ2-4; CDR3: CASSQRRVDIQYF; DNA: TGCGCCAGCAGCCAACGCCGGGTAGACATTCAGTACTTC
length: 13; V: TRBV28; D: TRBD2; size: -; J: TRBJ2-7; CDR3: CASTSGLVAEQYF; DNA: TGTGCCAGCACCTCGGGACTAGTGGCCGAGCAGTACTTC
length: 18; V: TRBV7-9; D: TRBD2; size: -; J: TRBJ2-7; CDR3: CASSLEAVASGRAYEQYF; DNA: TGTGCCAGCAGCTTAGAAGCCGTGGCTAGCGGGAGGGCCTACGAGCAGTACTTC
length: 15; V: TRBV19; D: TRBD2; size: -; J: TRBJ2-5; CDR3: CASRNSGRAGETQYF; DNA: TGTGCCAGTAGAAATAGCGGGAGGGCCGGCGAGACCCAGTACTTC
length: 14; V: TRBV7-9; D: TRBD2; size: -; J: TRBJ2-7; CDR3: CASSFSGTLYEQYF; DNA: TGTGCCAGCAGCTTTAGCGGGACGCTATACGAGCAGTACTTC
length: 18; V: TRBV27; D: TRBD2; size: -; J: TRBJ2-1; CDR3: CASSSGDSPGDYYNEQFF; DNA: TGTGCCAGCAGTTCGGGCGACTCCCCGGGGGACTACTACAATGAGCAGTTCTTC
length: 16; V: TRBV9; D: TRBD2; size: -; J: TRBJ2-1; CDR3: CASSQNSGSSYNEQFF; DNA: TGTGCCAGCAGCCAAAATAGCGGGAGCTCCTACAATGAGCAGTTCTTC
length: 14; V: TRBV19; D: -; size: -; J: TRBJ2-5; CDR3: CASSVGPDQETQYF; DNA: TGTGCCAGTAGTGTGGGCCCCGATCAAGAGACCCAGTACTTC